Sequencing of this TCR beta chain was carried out in a study of cytomegalovirus exposure and HLA in healthy donors. Study-level background: In a previous analysis, approximately 110 million unique TCR beta sequences were found from about 179 million T cells.

Primers included in the PCR were 60 Vbeta and 13 Jbeta primers. The table came from immunoSEQ multiplex PCR; TCRdb's copy has only in-frame clones and leaves some out. The table records about 200,000 clones, 60% to 85% of them present only once. Findings of the study overall: TCR beta V- and J-gene trimming, according to a later analysis, was linked to a missense DCLRE1C variant.

Comments on this clone: The antigen is unknown.

The CDR3 runs 14 residues. The germline V gene has CDR1 MNHNS and CDR2 SASEGT. V gene TRBV6-1 combines with J gene TRBJ2-5; D is perhaps TRBD1 (6 bases). The J call is uncertain, as TRBJ2-7 better fits the DNA end. The receptor was derived from a man aged 40-50 years in good health and CMV-seronegative. The sample comprised PBMCs. CDR3 residues: CASSEGGQPYEQYF. CDR3 coding DNA: TGTGCCAGCAGTGAAGGGGGACAACCCTACGAGCAGTACTTC.